This T cell receptor beta chain came from a study of blood T cell repertoires in COVID-19. The J segment lost 8 bases and the V segment lost 0 bases, leaving 8 bases of the junction unmatched. There are 16 residues in the CDR3. The germline gives CDR1 LGHDT, CDR2 YNNKEL (reference sequence). Repertoires were generated with immunoSEQ multiplex PCR, while TCRdb's copy carries only in-frame clones and drops some. The profile shows fewer than 400,000 clones, roughly 89% of them singletons. This clone was seen a single time. This TCR was recovered from a man aged 55-75 years who had recovered from COVID-19. Sequencing was done on a sample of PBMCs or T cells enriched from blood (not recorded which). J is TRBJ1-4 and V is TRBV3-1 (or the pseudogene TRBV3-2); TRBD1 matches at 8 bases. CDR3 residues: CASSQDQTGANEKLFF. Here the CDR3 DNA reads TGTGCCAGCAGCCAAGATCAGACAGGGGCAAACGAAAAACTGTTTTTT.